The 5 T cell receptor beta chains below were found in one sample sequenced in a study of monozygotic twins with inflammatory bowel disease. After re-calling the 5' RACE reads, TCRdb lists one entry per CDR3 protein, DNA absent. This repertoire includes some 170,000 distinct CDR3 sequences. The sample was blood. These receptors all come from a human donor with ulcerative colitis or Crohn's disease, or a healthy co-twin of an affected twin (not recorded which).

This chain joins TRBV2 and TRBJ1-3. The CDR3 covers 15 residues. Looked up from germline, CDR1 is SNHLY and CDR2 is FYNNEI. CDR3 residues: CASSGNTYSGNTIYF.

The CDR3: CASSVTGGPNTEAFF. The V gene is TRBV6-1, the J gene TRBJ1-1; TCRdb designates TRBD1, a call that cannot be tested without DNA. Germline V lookup: CDR1 MNHNS, CDR2 SASEGT. The CDR3 has 15 residues.

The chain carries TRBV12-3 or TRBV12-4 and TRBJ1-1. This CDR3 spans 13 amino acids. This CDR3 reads CASSRLMNTEAFF.

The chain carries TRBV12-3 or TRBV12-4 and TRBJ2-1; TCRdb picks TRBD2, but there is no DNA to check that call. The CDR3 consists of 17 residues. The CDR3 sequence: CASSLEVAAGGYNEQFF.

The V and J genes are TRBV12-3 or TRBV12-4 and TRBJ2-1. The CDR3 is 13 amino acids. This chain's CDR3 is CASTRSSKDEQFF.